These 8 T cell receptor beta chains share one sample of origin, sequenced in a study of T cells in localized non-small cell lung cancer. Libraries were prepared by immunoSEQ multiplex PCR; TCRdb keeps only in-frame clonotypes and omits some of them. The data show tens of thousands of clones, just over 85% seen once. The sequencing here drew on peripheral blood, taken before any cancer treatment. The receptors were gathered from a woman aged 40-70 years with stage I lung adenocarcinoma.

The chain couples TRBV4-2 to TRBJ2-1, with 8 bases lining up with TRBD2. After removal of 0 bases from V and 6 bases from J, the junction contained 7 bases not matched to a gene. Germline V gene data show CDR1 as LGHNA and CDR2 as YNFKEQ. The CDR3 is made up of 16 amino acids. CDR3 region: CASSQDGAGGPNEQFF. The DNA of the CDR3 is TGTGCCAGCAGCCAAGACGGCGCGGGGGGCCCCAATGAGCAGTTCTTC.

The chain combines TRBV30 with TRBJ1-4; tentative D call: TRBD1 (5 bases). Germline CDR1 is GTSNPN and CDR2 is SVGIG (reference sequence). The CDR3 sequence is 15 residues long. With 2 bases removed from V and 5 bases from J, the gap between germline ends came to 15 bases. The CDR3 loop is CAWSPPGPPNEKLFF. For the CDR3, the DNA is TGTGCCTGGAGTCCCCCGGGGCCTCCGAATGAAAAACTGTTTTTT. The full variable domain, in which reference TRBV30 and TRBJ1-4 provide the parts outside the CDR3, is SQTIHQWPATLVQPVGSPLSLECTVEGTSNPNLYWYRQAAGRGLQLLFYSVGIGQISSEVPQNLSASRPQDRQFILSSKKLLLSDSGFYLCAWSPPGPPNEKLFFGSGTQLSVL.

The V call is TRBV5-1, the J call TRBJ2-2; D remains ambiguous. The CDR3 extends over 14 amino acids. V shed 2 bases and J shed 0 bases, with 5 bases lying between them. CDR1 SGHRS and CDR2 YFSETQ come from the germline V gene. CDR3: CASSFVANTGELFF. CDR3 nucleotide sequence: TGCGCCAGCAGCTTTGTCGCGAACACCGGGGAGCTGTTTTTT. The whole variable domain, filled in from reference TRBV5-1 and TRBJ2-2, reads KAGVTQTPRYLIKTRGQQVTLSCSPISGHRSVSWYQQTPGQGLQFLFEYFSETQRNKGNFPGRFSGRQFSNSRSEMNVSTLELGDSALYLCASSFVANTGELFFGEGSRLTVL.

This clone was found once. V usage is TRBV6-6 and J usage is TRBJ2-3; the match to TRBD2 covers 12 bases. The CDR3 length is 16 residues. Germline loops: CDR1 MNHNY, CDR2 SVGAGI (reference sequence). V trimming: 3 bases; J trimming: 10 bases; junction bases outside the gene matches: 11. The CDR3 sequence: CASSYSRTSGVEAQYF. Here the CDR3 DNA reads TGTGCCAGCAGTTATTCGAGGACTAGCGGGGTAGAAGCGCAGTATTTT.

This clone was seen just once. As DNA, the CDR3 is TGTGCCAGCAGCGTAGTAGGACTCCCGAACACTGAAGCTTTCTTT. As protein: CASSVVGLPNTEAFF. This chain uses TRBV9 with TRBJ1-1; D is undetermined. This CDR3 has 15 amino acids. The germline gives CDR1 SGDLS, CDR2 YYNGEE. Trimming cost V 0 bases and J 1 base, with 10 bases left between them.

The rearrangement joins TRBV11-2 to TRBJ2-5, with 11 bases fitting TRBD2. The CDR3 runs 17 residues. Germline V gene data show CDR1 as SGHAT and CDR2 as FQNNGV. The ends lost 5 bases at V and 1 base at J; junction bases unmatched: 9. CDR3 residues: CASSTQGTSGSQETQYF. As DNA, the CDR3 is TGTGCCAGCAGCACCCAAGGGACTAGCGGAAGCCAAGAGACCCAGTACTTC.

The chain is built from TRBV11-3 and TRBJ2-7; 8 bases match TRBD1. The germline CDR1 and CDR2 sequences are SGHNT and YENEEA. The CDR3 spans 18 residues. V dropped 6 bases and J dropped 0; count of bases not matched to a gene: 16. As DNA, the CDR3 is TGTGCCAGCAGTCCGGCGGGGCAGGGGGCACTACCCTCCTACGAGCAGTACTTC. This sequence encodes CASSPAGQGALPSYEQYF.

The chain joins TRBV6-5 to TRBJ1-3; D gene uncertain. This CDR3 comprises 11 residues. CDR1 MNHEY and CDR2 SVGAGI come from the germline V gene. Deletions cut 5 bases from V and 7 bases from J, with 6 bases between. DNA for the CDR3: TGTGCCAGCAGTCATGGTAACACCATATATTTT. This codes for CASSHGNTIYF.